Each of the 18 T cell receptor beta chains below was sequenced from the same sample in a study of shared clonotypes between healthy human individuals. Libraries were prepared by immunoSEQ multiplex PCR; TCRdb keeps only in-frame clonotypes and omits some of them. The sample carries 950,000 to 1,100,000 clones, about 77% recorded once. The sequenced sample was memory CD4+ T cells sorted from blood. Subset noted: CD45RA-negative fraction. The receptors originated from a man aged 18 to 30 in good health.

The chain recombines TRBV4-3 with TRBJ1-5; TRBD1 matches 8 bases. CDR3 length: 15 amino acids. From germline, CDR1 is LGHNA and CDR2 YSLEER. J was trimmed by 6 bases and V by 6 bases; bases with no gene match: 10. The DNA of the CDR3 is TGCGCCAGCAGTGCGTCAGGGGGCGCGAGTCAGCCCCAGCATTTT. This encodes CASSASGGASQPQHF.

This chain connects TRBV10-3 to TRBJ2-3; possibly TRBD1 for D (6 bases). Germline loops: CDR1 ENHRY, CDR2 SYGVKD. Trimming took 6 bases from V and 5 from J, leaving 9 bases between them. There are 12 residues in the CDR3. The CDR3 DNA reads as TGTGCCATCAGCCTGGACAGAGATACGCAGTATTTT. Amino acids: CAISLDRDTQYF.

DNA of the CDR3: TGTGCCAGCAGCCGAAGGGCGGGGGTGGACAATGAGCAGTTCTTC. It encodes CASSRRAGVDNEQFF. The J gene is TRBJ2-1, the V gene TRBV7-2, with TRBD2 matching over 7 bases. V was clipped by 5 bases and J by 5 bases; unmatched bases: 9. CDR1 is SGHTA, CDR2 FQGNSA, per germline. The CDR3 is 15 amino acids.

Written as DNA, the CDR3 is TGCAGCGCAAACAGAGAGAACACCGGGGAGCTGTTTTTT. It is translated as CSANRENTGELFF. The chain employs TRBV29-1 and TRBJ2-2; D uncertain. The length of the CDR3 is 13 residues. Germline V gene lookup returns CDR1 SQVTM and CDR2 ANQGSEA. Trimming removed 7 bases from V and 1 base from J, with 10 bases in between.

The rearrangement links TRBV11-2 to TRBJ2-1, with no clear D. The CDR3 is 12 residues long. Trimming removed 5 bases from V and 7 bases from J, with 9 bases in between. Germline V gene data show CDR1 as SGHAT and CDR2 as FQNNGV. CDR3 sequence reads: CASSPPGNEQFF. The CDR3 DNA reads as TGTGCCAGCAGCCCCCCGGGTAATGAGCAGTTCTTC. The whole variable domain, filled in from reference TRBV11-2 and TRBJ2-1, reads EAGVAQSPRYKIIEKRQSVAFWCNPISGHATLYWYQQILGQGPKLLIQFQNNGVVDDSQLPKDRFSAERLKGVDSTLKIQPAKLEDSAVYLCASSPPGNEQFFGPGTRLTVL.

The J gene is TRBJ2-7, the V gene TRBV25-1, with a tentative D call TRBD2 (6 bases). The CDR3 length is 17 residues. V lost 7 bases and J lost 7, with 29 bases in between. CDR1 and CDR2 (germline): MGHDK, SYGVNS. CDR3 loop: CASTPSRGGITMGEQYF. The CDR3 nucleotides read TGTGCCAGCACCCCTTCACGTGGGGGGATTACGATGGGGGAGCAGTACTTC.

The chain has TRBV6-4 and TRBJ2-2, with 9 nucleotides matching TRBD2. The CDR3 is 17 residues long. CDR1 and CDR2 from the germline V gene are MRHNA and SNTAGT. The ends lost 5 bases at V and 7 bases at J; junction bases unmatched: 14. Here the CDR3 reads CASSQRDSGRSIGELFF. In DNA, the CDR3 is TGTGCCAGCAGTCAAAGAGACAGCGGGAGGTCTATCGGGGAGCTGTTTTTT.

The J gene is TRBJ1-4, the V gene TRBV7-9; the D gene is possibly TRBD1 (6 bases). The CDR3 runs to 14 residues. Trimming stripped 2 bases from V and 8 bases from J, with 12 bases between. Germline assignment: CDR1 SEHNR and CDR2 FQNEAQ (reference sequence). CDR3 bases: TGTGCCAGCAGCTTACAGGGGCGGGAAGAAAAACTGTTTTTT. Protein product: CASSLQGREEKLFF.

This chain joins TRBV18 and TRBJ1-2; the D gene is possibly TRBD1 (5 bases). Germline-derived CDR1 and CDR2 are KGHSH and LQKENI. V lost 3 bases and J 3 bases, leaving 8 bases between the germline ends. The CDR3 covers 13 residues. CDR3 in amino acids: CASSPGQHYGYTF. The CDR3 nucleotides are TGTGCCAGCTCACCCGGACAACACTATGGCTACACCTTC.

This clone was found once. The CDR3 protein is CASKGLAGGTDTQYF. The CDR3 nucleotides read TGCGCCAGCAAGGGACTAGCGGGAGGCACAGATACGCAGTATTTT. J is TRBJ2-3 and V is TRBV5-1; TRBD2 matches 14 bases. Germline V lookup: CDR1 SGHRS, CDR2 YFSETQ. The J segment lost 1 base and the V segment lost 6 bases, leaving 1 base of the junction unmatched. The CDR3 covers 15 residues.

The rearrangement uses TRBV7-9 and TRBJ1-4; no reliable D call. Germline V gives CDR1 SEHNR, CDR2 FQNEAQ (reference sequence). The CDR3 has 16 residues. Trimming took off 6 bases at V and 7 bases at J, with 21 bases between the two ends. The CDR3 protein is CASSPSPGRLGEKLFF. Written as DNA, the CDR3 is TGTGCCAGCAGTCCGAGTCCCGGGCGGTTAGGTGAAAAACTGTTTTTT. Supplemented by reference TRBV7-9 and TRBJ1-4, the full variable domain reads DTGVSQNPRHKITKRGQNVTFRCDPISEHNRLYWYRQTLGQGPEFLTYFQNEAQLEKSRLLSDRFSAERPKGSFSTLEIQRTEQGDSAMYLCASSPSPGRLGEKLFFGSGTQLSVL.

The rearrangement uses TRBV5-6 and TRBJ2-3; tentative D call: TRBD2 (7 bases). The germline V gene has CDR1 SGHDT and CDR2 YYEEEE. V gave up 2 bases and J gave up 3 bases, with 10 bases separating them. The CDR3 length is 14 residues. The CDR3 loop reads CASSFKGGTDTQYF. In nucleotides, the CDR3 is TGTGCCAGCAGCTTCAAGGGGGGGACAGATACGCAGTATTTT. The whole variable domain, filled in from reference TRBV5-6 and TRBJ2-3, reads DAGVTQSPTHLIKTRGQQVTLRCSPKSGHDTVSWYQQALGQGPQFIFQYYEEEERQRGNFPDRFSGHQFPNYSSELNVNALLLGDSALYLCASSFKGGTDTQYFGPGTRLTVL.

The V call is TRBV4-1, the J call TRBJ2-1, with 11 bases lining up with TRBD2. CDR3 length: 18 amino acids. V gave up 0 bases and J gave up 5 bases; unmatched junction bases: 9. Germline V gives CDR1 MGHRA, CDR2 YSYEKL. This CDR3 is CASSQEGIAGGRHNEQFF. In DNA form, the CDR3 reads TGCGCCAGCAGCCAAGAGGGAATAGCGGGGGGGAGGCACAATGAGCAGTTCTTC.

The genes are TRBV27 and TRBJ1-6, with D perhaps TRBD1 (5 bases). CDR3 size: 17 residues. The V and J ends lost 2 bases and 0 bases respectively, with 11 bases between them. The germline gives CDR1 MNHEY, CDR2 SMNVEV (reference sequence). The CDR3 coding sequence is TGTGCCAGCAGTTTAAGAGGCGGGGGCTCCTATAATTCACCCCTCCACTTT. As protein: CASSLRGGGSYNSPLHF.

The rearrangement joins TRBV5-4 to TRBJ1-2; a possible D gene is TRBD1 (5 bases). CDR3 length: 16 residues. Trimming pared 3 bases from V and 7 bases from J, leaving 22 bases between. From germline, CDR1 is SGHNT and CDR2 YYREEE (reference sequence). CDR3 amino acids: CASSSRLTVGGAGYTF. The CDR3 DNA follows: TGTGCCAGCAGCTCCCGCTTGACAGTGGGGGGTGCTGGCTACACCTTC.

In its sample, this clone was seen many times. The gene calls are TRBV30 and TRBJ1-4; D uncertain. The CDR3 loop spans 12 amino acids. V lost 1 base, J lost 3 bases, and 3 bases lay in between. Germline V CDR1 and CDR2: GTSNPN, SVGIG (reference sequence). Here the CDR3 reads CAWSGSNEKLFF. The CDR3 coding sequence is TGTGCCTGGAGTGGGTCTAATGAAAAACTGTTTTTT.

For this clone: Other DNA sequences in the sample encode the same CDR3. CDR3 region: CASSLGRGNTEAFF. CDR3 DNA sequence: TGTGCCAGCAGCCTCGGGAGGGGGAACACTGAAGCTTTCTTT. The V gene is TRBV5-4, the J gene TRBJ1-1, with a possible D match to TRBD1 (5 bases). CDR3 length: 14 amino acids. Trimming left V 4 bases short and J 1 base short, with 11 bases between. Germline assignment: CDR1 SGHNT and CDR2 YYREEE (reference sequence).

The chain combines TRBV19 with TRBJ1-5; D ambiguous. V dropped 3 bases and J dropped 6 bases, with 12 bases sitting between them. This CDR3 contains 14 residues. Per the germline V gene, CDR1 is LNHDA and CDR2 is SQIVND (reference sequence). CDR3 sequence: CASSILELGQPQHF. CDR3 bases: TGTGCCAGTAGTATCCTGGAGTTAGGTCAGCCCCAGCATTTT.